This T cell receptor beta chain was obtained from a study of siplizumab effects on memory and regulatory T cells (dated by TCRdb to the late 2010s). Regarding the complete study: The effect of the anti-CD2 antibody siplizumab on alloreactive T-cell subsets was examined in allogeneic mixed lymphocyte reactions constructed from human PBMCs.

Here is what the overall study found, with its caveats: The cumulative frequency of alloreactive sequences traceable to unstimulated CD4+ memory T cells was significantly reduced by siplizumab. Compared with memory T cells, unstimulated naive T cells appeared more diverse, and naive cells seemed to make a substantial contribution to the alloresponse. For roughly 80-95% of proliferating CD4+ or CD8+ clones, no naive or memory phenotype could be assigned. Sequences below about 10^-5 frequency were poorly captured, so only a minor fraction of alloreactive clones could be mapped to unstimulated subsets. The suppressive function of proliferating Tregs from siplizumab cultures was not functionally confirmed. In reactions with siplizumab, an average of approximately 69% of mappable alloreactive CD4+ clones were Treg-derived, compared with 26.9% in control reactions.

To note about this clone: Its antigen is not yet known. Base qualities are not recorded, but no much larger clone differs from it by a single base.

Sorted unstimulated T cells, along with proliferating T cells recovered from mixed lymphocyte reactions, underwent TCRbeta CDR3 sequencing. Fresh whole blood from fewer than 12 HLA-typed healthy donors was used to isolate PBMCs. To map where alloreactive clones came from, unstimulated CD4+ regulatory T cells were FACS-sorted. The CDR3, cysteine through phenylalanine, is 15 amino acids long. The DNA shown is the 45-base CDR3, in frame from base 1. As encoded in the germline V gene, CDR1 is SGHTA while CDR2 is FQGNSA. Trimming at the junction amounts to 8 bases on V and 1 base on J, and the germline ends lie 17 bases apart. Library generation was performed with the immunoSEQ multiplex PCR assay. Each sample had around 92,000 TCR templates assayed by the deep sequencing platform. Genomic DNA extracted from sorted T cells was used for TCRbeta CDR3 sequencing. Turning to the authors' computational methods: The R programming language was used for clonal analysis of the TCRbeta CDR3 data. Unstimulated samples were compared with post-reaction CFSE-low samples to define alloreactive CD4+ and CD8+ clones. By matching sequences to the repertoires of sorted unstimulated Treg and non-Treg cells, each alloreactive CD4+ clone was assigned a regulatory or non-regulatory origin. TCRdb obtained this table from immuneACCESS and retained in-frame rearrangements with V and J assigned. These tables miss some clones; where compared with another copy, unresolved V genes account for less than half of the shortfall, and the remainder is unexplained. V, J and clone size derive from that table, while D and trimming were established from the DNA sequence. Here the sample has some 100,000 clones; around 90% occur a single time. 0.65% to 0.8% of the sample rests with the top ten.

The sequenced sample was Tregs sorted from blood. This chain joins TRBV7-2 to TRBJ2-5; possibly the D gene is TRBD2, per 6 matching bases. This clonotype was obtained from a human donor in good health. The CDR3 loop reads CASVRDSKSQETQYF. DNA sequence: TGTGCCAGCGTCAGGGACTCCAAATCCCAAGAGACCCAGTACTTC.